These T cell receptor beta chains were read from a single sample in a study of cytomegalovirus exposure and HLA in healthy donors. TCRdb keeps only in-frame clones here, not all; method: immunoSEQ multiplex PCR. This sample has some 180,000 clones, with approximately 86% found just once. The sequenced sample was PBMCs. These receptors originate from a man aged 25 to 40 in good health and CMV-seropositive. CDR3s include the opening cysteine and the closing phenylalanine or tryptophan. The D gene is left open where the match is weak. Clone size appears in some rows only: once, few, many, or a class for an expanded clone.

clone_size	cdr3_length	v_call	j_call	d_call	cdr3_aa	cdr3_nt
.	11	TRBV6-5	TRBJ1-1	.	CASSTNTEAFF	TGTGCCAGTTCTACGAACACTGAAGCTTTCTTT
.	16	TRBV12-2	TRBJ2-1	.	CASRSWGTLSYNEQFF	TGTGCAAGTCGCTCATGGGGGACTCTGTCCTACAATGAGCAGTTCTTC
.	13	TRBV10-2	TRBJ2-7	.	CASETTDSYEQYF	TGCGCCAGCGAGACGACTGACTCCTACGAGCAGTACTTC
.	16	TRBV11-2	TRBJ2-7	TRBD1	CASSLQYGQGGYEQYF	TGTGCCAGCAGCTTACAATACGGACAGGGGGGGTACGAGCAGTACTTC
.	16	TRBV9	TRBJ2-2	.	CASSVVETPNTGELFF	TGTGCCAGCAGCGTAGTCGAGACCCCGAACACCGGGGAGCTGTTTTTT
.	15	TRBV19	TRBJ2-7	TRBD1	CASSIGWGQGYEQYF	TGTGCCAGTAGTATAGGTTGGGGACAGGGCTACGAGCAGTACTTC
.	15	TRBV5-1	TRBJ1-1	TRBD1	CASSLVGTGATEAFF	TGCGCCAGCAGCTTGGTTGGGACAGGGGCCACTGAAGCTTTCTTT
few	13	TRBV6-4	TRBJ2-2	.	CASSGTNTGELFF	TGTGCCAGCAGTGGGACAAACACCGGGGAGCTGTTTTTT
.	14	TRBV7-9	TRBJ2-7	.	CASSFRDNTYEQYF	TGTGCCAGCAGCTTCCGGGACAATACCTACGAGCAGTACTTC
once	14	TRBV6-5	TRBJ1-5	TRBD1	CASSFDRVNQPQHF	TGTGCCAGCAGCTTCGACAGGGTAAATCAGCCCCAGCATTTT
.	16	TRBV7-6	TRBJ2-7	.	CASSLEAGMGSYEQYF	TGTGCCAGCAGCTTAGAGGCCGGGATGGGATCCTACGAGCAGTACTTC
.	15	TRBV29-1	TRBJ2-1	.	CSVTGTLSSYNEQFF	TGCAGCGTTACGGGGACATTGAGCTCCTACAATGAGCAGTTCTTC
.	15	TRBV9	TRBJ2-7	TRBD2	CASSQGASGRAEQYF	TGTGCCAGCAGCCAGGGGGCTAGCGGGAGAGCCGAGCAGTACTTC
few	14	TRBV5-1	TRBJ1-4	.	CASSLRDSGEKLFF	TGCGCCAGCAGCTTACGGGACTCCGGTGAAAAACTGTTTTTT
.	15	TRBV6-5	TRBJ2-2	.	CASTPGYTQTGELFF	TGTGCCAGTACTCCGGGTTACACACAGACCGGGGAGCTGTTTTTT
.	15	TRBV5-4	TRBJ1-6	TRBD1	CASSLEGQGYSPLHF	TGTGCCAGCAGCTTGGAGGGACAGGGGTATTCACCCCTCCACTTT
.	16	TRBV7-9	TRBJ2-1	TRBD2	CASSPRGGSAYNEQFF	TGTGCCAGCAGCCCGAGGGGCGGGAGCGCCTACAATGAGCAGTTCTTC
.	16	TRBV7-3	TRBJ2-2	.	CASSLGGTLNTGELFF	TGTGCCAGCAGCTTAGGCGGGACTCTGAACACCGGGGAGCTGTTTTTT
few	15	TRBV11-2	TRBJ2-3	.	CASSFRRQDTDTQYF	TGTGCCAGCAGCTTTAGGAGACAAGATACAGATACGCAGTATTTT
.	13	TRBV27	TRBJ2-7	.	CASSLVGGYEQYF	TGTGCCAGCAGTTTAGTGGGTGGCTACGAGCAGTACTTC
once	15	TRBV11-2	TRBJ1-2	TRBD1	CASSSLTGQLNGYTF	TGTGCCAGCAGCTCCTTGACAGGGCAACTAAATGGCTACACCTTC
.	12	TRBV10-3	TRBJ2-5	TRBD1	CAIGGQGETQYF	TGTGCCATCGGTGGACAGGGGGAGACCCAGTACTTC
.	13	TRBV5-1	TRBJ2-3	.	CASSFSGHDTQYF	TGCGCCAGCAGCTTTTCTGGGCATGATACGCAGTATTTT
.	15	TRBV18	TRBJ2-7	.	CASSSVPASSYEQYF	TGTGCCAGCTCCTCAGTCCCCGCTAGCTCCTACGAGCAGTACTTC
.	14	TRBV30	TRBJ1-4	.	CAWSFGTEGEKLFF	TGTGCCTGGAGCTTCGGGACGGAAGGTGAAAAACTGTTTTTT
.	16	TRBV13	TRBJ2-2	.	CASSLYQSADTGELFF	TGTGCCAGCAGCTTATATCAGTCGGCCGACACCGGGGAGCTGTTTTTT
.	13	TRBV11-3	TRBJ2-7	TRBD1	CASRNRGPTEQYF	TGTGCCAGCAGGAACAGGGGGCCTACCGAGCAGTACTTC
.	14	TRBV27	TRBJ2-3	.	CAAGQGAGVNTQYF	TGTGCCGCCGGCCAGGGGGCGGGAGTAAATACGCAGTATTTT
.	13	TRBV2	TRBJ1-1	.	CASKTDLNTEAFF	TGTGCCAGTAAGACAGACCTGAACACTGAAGCTTTCTTT
.	13	TRBV28	TRBJ1-1	TRBD1	CASRTGLNTEAFF	TGTGCCAGCCGGACAGGTTTGAACACTGAAGCTTTCTTT
once	13	TRBV2	TRBJ1-5	TRBD1	CASKQGERQPQHF	TGTGCCAGCAAACAGGGGGAGCGGCAGCCCCAGCATTTT
.	13	TRBV11-2	TRBJ2-1	.	CASNVPTRGGQFF	TGTGCCAGCAACGTTCCGACTAGGGGGGGGCAGTTCTTC
.	15	TRBV9	TRBJ2-1	.	CASSEGHPFTNEQFF	TGTGCCAGCAGCGAGGGGCACCCCTTCACCAATGAGCAGTTCTTC
once	15	TRBV5-6	TRBJ1-5	.	CASSLGGIGNQPQHF	TGTGCCAGCAGCTTAGGCGGGATCGGCAATCAGCCCCAGCATTTT
.	15	TRBV6-5	TRBJ1-5	TRBD1	CASSSGRGLDQPQHF	TGTGCCAGCAGTTCTGGCAGGGGGCTCGATCAGCCCCAGCATTTT
.	14	TRBV5-1	TRBJ2-7	TRBD2	CASSRTSGNYEQYF	TGCGCCAGCAGCAGAACTAGCGGTAACTACGAGCAGTACTTC
few	13	TRBV11-3	TRBJ2-1	.	CASSSRVANEQFF	TGTGCCAGCAGCAGCAGGGTTGCCAATGAGCAGTTCTTC
.	17	TRBV7-3	TRBJ2-2	TRBD2	CASSWRLAGEGTGELFF	TGTGCCAGCAGCTGGAGACTAGCGGGGGAAGGCACCGGGGAGCTGTTTTTT
.	15	TRBV4-1	TRBJ2-7	TRBD2	CASSQVSGGTYEQYF	TGCGCCAGCAGCCAAGTTAGCGGGGGAACCTACGAGCAGTACTTC
.	19	TRBV11-3	TRBJ2-5	.	CASSLRSSARGPTWETQYF	TGTGCCAGCAGCCTTAGGAGTTCCGCTCGCGGTCCTACTTGGGAGACCCAGTACTTC
.	13	TRBV5-1	TRBJ2-5	.	CASSHLLQETQYF	TGCGCCAGCAGCCATCTCCTTCAAGAGACCCAGTACTTC
few	13	TRBV19	TRBJ1-5	.	CASSSQQNQPQHF	TGTGCCAGTAGTAGCCAACAAAATCAGCCCCAGCATTTT
.	16	TRBV5-1	TRBJ1-6	.	CASSFDLSSYNSPLHF	TGCGCCAGCAGTTTTGACCTGAGCTCCTATAATTCACCCCTCCACTTT
.	13	TRBV15	TRBJ1-4	.	CATAAQTNEKLFF	TGTGCCACCGCAGCTCAGACTAATGAAAAACTGTTTTTT
once	15	TRBV19	TRBJ2-7	TRBD1	CASSFPGTGIYEQYF	TGTGCCAGTAGTTTTCCCGGGACAGGCATCTACGAGCAGTACTTC
.	16	TRBV18	TRBJ2-2	.	CASSRAGPLSTGELFF	TGTGCCAGCTCACGGGCAGGGCCGCTGAGCACCGGGGAGCTGTTTTTT
.	13	TRBV7-7	TRBJ1-1	.	CASSLGRGSEAFF	TGTGCCAGCAGCTTGGGCAGGGGCTCTGAAGCTTTCTTT
.	15	TRBV2	TRBJ2-7	TRBD1	CASIPRWTGGYEQYF	TGTGCCAGCATCCCCCGCTGGACAGGGGGCTACGAGCAGTACTTC
.	17	TRBV30	TRBJ1-4	TRBD1	CACYLPGQGYFDEKLFF	TGTGCCTGCTATCTTCCGGGACAGGGTTATTTTGATGAAAAACTGTTTTTT
.	15	TRBV11-3	TRBJ2-3	.	CASSSTLPEADTQYF	TGTGCCAGCAGCTCGACCCTACCGGAGGCAGATACGCAGTATTTT
.	12	TRBV28	TRBJ1-2	.	CASQSSSYGYTF	TGTGCCAGCCAGTCGTCTAGCTATGGCTACACCTTC
.	14	TRBV28	TRBJ2-1	.	CASSQGLSNNEQFF	TGTGCCAGCAGTCAGGGACTTTCAAACAATGAGCAGTTCTTC
.	15	TRBV27	TRBJ2-7	.	CASSLGQGGNYEQYF	TGTGCCAGCAGTTTAGGGCAGGGCGGGAATTACGAGCAGTACTTC
.	15	TRBV9	TRBJ2-1	.	CASSPRFTAYNEQFF	TGTGCCAGCAGCCCCCGTTTCACAGCCTACAATGAGCAGTTCTTC
once	13	TRBV6-5	TRBJ2-5	.	CASSYVEGETQYF	TGTGCCAGCAGTTACGTCGAGGGGGAGACCCAGTACTTC